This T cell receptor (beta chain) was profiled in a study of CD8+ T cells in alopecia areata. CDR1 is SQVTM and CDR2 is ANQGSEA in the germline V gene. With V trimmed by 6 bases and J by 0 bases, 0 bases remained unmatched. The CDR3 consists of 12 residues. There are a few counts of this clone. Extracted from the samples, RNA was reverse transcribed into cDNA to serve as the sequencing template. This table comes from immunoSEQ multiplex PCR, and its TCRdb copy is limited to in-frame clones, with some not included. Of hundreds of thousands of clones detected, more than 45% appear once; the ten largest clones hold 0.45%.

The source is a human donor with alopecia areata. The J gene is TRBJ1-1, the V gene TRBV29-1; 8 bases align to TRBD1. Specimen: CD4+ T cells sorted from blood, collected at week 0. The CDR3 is CSVRGLNTEAFF. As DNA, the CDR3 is TGCAGCGTCAGGGGGCTGAACACTGAAGCTTTCTTT.